A single sample is the source of the 11 T cell receptor beta chains below, sequenced in a study of CD8 T cells in ankylosing spondylitis. TCRdb reprocessed the 5' RACE reads with MiXCR, giving one entry per CDR3 protein. Counted here are about 120,000 distinct CDR3 sequences, approximately 14% occurring once; the ten biggest clones make up 3%. The sequenced sample consisted of blood, either unsorted or a sorted T cell fraction (not recorded which). These TCRs come from a female donor with ankylosing spondylitis or in good health (not recorded which).

A few counts support this clonotype. The rearrangement uses TRBV20-1 and TRBJ2-7; TRBD1 matches 7 bases. Germline V CDR1 and CDR2: DFQATT, SNEGSKA (reference sequence). V lost 6 bases and J lost 2; bases outside the gene matches: 10. The CDR3 loop spans 14 amino acids. The CDR3 DNA reads TGCAGTGCCAAGGACCCCGACAGGGCCTACGAGCAGTACTTC. Translated, it gives CSAKDPDRAYEQYF.

The CDR3 region is CASSETTTQYF. The CDR3 DNA follows: TGTGCCAGCAGCGAAACGACGACCCAGTACTTC. The chain carries TRBV12-3 or TRBV12-4 and TRBJ2-5, with unresolved D. The CDR3 consists of 11 residues. V was trimmed by 6 bases and J by 7 bases, leaving 9 bases between them.

Ten or more counts support this clonotype. The J gene is TRBJ1-1, the V gene TRBV27; no clear D. The germline V gene encodes CDR1 MNHEY and CDR2 SMNVEV (reference sequence). V lost 9 bases to trimming and J lost 8 bases, with 10 bases between them. This CDR3 comprises 10 residues. This chain's CDR3 is CASEQDEAFF. CDR3 sequence (DNA): TGTGCCAGTGAACAAGACGAAGCTTTCTTT.

This clonotype was observed many times. This chain uses TRBV28 with TRBJ1-5, with D perhaps matching TRBD1 (5 bases). The germline CDR1 and CDR2 sequences are MDHEN and SYDVKM. Trimming removed 7 bases from V and 4 bases from J, with 17 bases in between. This CDR3 region has 15 residues. The CDR3 region is CASTLPLGGNQPQHF. The DNA of the CDR3 is TGTGCCAGCACCCTTCCCTTGGGGGGAAATCAGCCCCAGCATTTT.

This clonotype has only one observation. A read error may explain this, as a much larger clone is one base away. This chain links TRBV15 with TRBJ2-3, with a possible D match to TRBD2 (6 bases). This CDR3 contains 12 residues. CDR1 and CDR2 (germline): LNHNV, YYDKDF (reference sequence). DNA for the CDR3: TGTGCCACCAGCGGCCCGGGAGATACGCATTATTTT. Its protein is CATSGPGDTHYF.

The rearrangement links TRBV14 to TRBJ1-1; D is unclear. CDR3 length: 13 residues. Germline V gene sequence: CDR1 SGHDN, CDR2 FVKESK. V was clipped by 1 base and J by 8 bases, with 11 bases between them. The CDR3 region has the DNA TGTGCCAGCAGCCAAGGAGCTACTACGGAAGCTTTCTTT. This sequence encodes CASSQGATTEAFF.

This chain links TRBV12-3 or TRBV12-4 with TRBJ2-1; 7 nucleotides agree with TRBD2. V was pared by 6 bases and J by 7 bases, with 0 bases of the junction left unmatched. This CDR3 has 11 residues. This CDR3 reads CASRLANEQFF. CDR3 in DNA: TGTGCCAGCAGACTAGCGAATGAGCAGTTCTTC.

In regard to this clonotype: This could be a read error, since a much larger clone is one nucleotide away. The chain uses TRBV6-5 and TRBJ2-1; D gene uncertain. The V gene's germline CDR1 is MNHEY and CDR2 SVGAGI. The CDR3 runs to 12 residues. In DNA form, the CDR3 reads TGTGCCAGCTCGACCTTAACTAATGACCAGTTCTTC. Its translation: CASSTLTNDQFF.

This clonotype was counted between two and nine times. CDR3 sequence reads: CASSFGGAGGGYTF. CDR3 coding DNA: TGTGCCAGCAGTTTTGGGGGTGCGGGGGGAGGCTACACCTTC. The chain couples TRBV12-3 or TRBV12-4 to TRBJ1-2; D might be TRBD1 (5 bases). V gave up 3 bases and J gave up 8 bases, with 16 bases separating them. The CDR3 extends over 14 amino acids.

V is TRBV5-1 and J is TRBJ2-5; D is possibly TRBD1 (6 bases). The CDR3 spans 13 residues. V shed 4 bases and J shed 4 bases, with 11 bases lying between them. The germline CDR1 and CDR2 sequences are SGHRS and YFSETQ. CDR3 sequence reads: CASSLPRGETQYF. In DNA form, the CDR3 reads TGCGCCAGCAGCCTTCCCAGGGGAGAGACCCAGTACTTC.

This clonotype has only a few counts. This chain connects TRBV29-1 to TRBJ2-3, with D unresolved. Trimming shortened V by 1 base and J by 4 bases, and 12 bases separated the two germline ends. The CDR3 is 14 residues long. Germline CDR1 and CDR2: SQVTM and ANQGSEA. CDR3: CSVEGMKGSDTQYF. The CDR3 bases are TGCAGCGTTGAAGGAATGAAGGGCTCAGATACGCAGTATTTT.